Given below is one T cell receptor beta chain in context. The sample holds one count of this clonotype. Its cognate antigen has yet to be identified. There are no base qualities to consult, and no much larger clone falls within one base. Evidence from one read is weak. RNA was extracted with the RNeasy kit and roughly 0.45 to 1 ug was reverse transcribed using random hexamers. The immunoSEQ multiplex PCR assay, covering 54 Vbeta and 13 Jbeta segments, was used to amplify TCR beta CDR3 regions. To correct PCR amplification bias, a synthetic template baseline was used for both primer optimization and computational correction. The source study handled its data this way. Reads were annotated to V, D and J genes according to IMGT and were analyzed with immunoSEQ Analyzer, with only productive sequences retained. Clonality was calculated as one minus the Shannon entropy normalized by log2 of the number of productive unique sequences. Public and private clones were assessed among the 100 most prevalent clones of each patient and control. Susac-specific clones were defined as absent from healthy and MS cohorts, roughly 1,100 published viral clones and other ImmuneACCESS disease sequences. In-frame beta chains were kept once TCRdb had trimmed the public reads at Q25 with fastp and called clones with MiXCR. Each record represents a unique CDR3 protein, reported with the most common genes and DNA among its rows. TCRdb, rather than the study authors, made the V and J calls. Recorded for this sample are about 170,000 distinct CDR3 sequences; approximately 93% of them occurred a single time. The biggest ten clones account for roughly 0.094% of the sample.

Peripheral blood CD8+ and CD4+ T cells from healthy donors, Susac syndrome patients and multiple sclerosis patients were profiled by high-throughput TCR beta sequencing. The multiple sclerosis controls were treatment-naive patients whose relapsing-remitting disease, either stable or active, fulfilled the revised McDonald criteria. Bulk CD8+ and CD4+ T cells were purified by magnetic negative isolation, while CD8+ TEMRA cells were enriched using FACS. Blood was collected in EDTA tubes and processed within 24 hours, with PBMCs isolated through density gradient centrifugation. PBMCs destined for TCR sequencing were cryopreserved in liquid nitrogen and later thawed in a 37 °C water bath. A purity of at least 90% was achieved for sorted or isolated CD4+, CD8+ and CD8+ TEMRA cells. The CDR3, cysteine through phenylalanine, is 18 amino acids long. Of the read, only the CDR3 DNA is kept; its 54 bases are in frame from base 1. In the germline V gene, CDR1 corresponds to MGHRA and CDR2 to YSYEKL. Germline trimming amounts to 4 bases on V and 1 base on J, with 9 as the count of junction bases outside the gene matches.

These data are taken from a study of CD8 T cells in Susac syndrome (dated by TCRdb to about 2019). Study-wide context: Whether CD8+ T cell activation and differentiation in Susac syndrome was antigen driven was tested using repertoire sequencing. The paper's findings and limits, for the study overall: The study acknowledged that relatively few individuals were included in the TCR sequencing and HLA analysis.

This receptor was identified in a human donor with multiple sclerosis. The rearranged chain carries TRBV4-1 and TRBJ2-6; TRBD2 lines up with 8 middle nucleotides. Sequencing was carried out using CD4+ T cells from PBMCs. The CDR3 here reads CASSRSGGYSSGANVLTF. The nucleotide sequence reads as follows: TGCGCCAGCAGCCGATCGGGGGGGTATAGTTCTGGGGCCAACGTCCTGACTTTC.